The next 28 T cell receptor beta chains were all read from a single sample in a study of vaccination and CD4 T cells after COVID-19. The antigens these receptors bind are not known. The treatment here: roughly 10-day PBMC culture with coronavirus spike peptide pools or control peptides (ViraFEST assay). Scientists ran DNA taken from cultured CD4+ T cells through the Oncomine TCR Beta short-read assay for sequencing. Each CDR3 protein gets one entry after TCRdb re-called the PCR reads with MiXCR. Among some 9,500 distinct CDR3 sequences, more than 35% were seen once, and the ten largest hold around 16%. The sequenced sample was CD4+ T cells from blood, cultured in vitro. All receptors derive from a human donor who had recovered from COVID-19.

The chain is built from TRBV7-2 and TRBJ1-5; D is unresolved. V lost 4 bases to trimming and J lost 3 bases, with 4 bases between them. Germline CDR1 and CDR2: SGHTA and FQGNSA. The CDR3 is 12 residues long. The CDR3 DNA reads TGTGCCAGCAGCTATAACAATCAGCCCCAGCATTTT. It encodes CASSYNNQPQHF.

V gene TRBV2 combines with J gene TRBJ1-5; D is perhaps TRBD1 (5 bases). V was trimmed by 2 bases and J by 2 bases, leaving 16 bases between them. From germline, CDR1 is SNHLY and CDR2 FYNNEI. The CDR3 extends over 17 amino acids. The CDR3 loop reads CASSEIDVWGRNQPQHF. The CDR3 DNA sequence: TGTGCCAGCAGTGAAATAGATGTGTGGGGCCGCAATCAGCCCCAGCATTTT.

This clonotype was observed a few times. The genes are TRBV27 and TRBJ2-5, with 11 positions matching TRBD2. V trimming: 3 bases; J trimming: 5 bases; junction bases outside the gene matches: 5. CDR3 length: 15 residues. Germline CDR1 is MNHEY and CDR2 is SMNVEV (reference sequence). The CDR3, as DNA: TGTGCCAGCAGTTTTAGCGGGGGGGCCTGGGAGACCCAGTACTTC. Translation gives CASSFSGGAWETQYF.

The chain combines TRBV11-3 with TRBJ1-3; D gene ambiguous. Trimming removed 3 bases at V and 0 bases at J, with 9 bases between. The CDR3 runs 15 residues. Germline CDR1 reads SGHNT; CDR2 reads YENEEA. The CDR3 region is CASSLAAFSGNTIYF. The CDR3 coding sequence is TGTGCCAGCAGCTTGGCAGCCTTCTCTGGAAACACCATATATTTT.

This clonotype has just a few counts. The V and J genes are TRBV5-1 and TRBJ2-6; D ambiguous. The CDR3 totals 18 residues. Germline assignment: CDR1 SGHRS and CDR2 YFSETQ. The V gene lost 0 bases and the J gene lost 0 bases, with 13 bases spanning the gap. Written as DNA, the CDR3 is TGCGCCAGCAGCTTGGACAAGGAGCAACTCTCTGGGGCCAACGTCCTGACTTTC. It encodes CASSLDKEQLSGANVLTF.

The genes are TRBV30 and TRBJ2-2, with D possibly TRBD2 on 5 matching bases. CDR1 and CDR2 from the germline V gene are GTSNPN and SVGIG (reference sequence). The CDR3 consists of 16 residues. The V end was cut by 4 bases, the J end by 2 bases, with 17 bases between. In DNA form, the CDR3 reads TGTGCCTGGACTCGTGAGGGCCGGATCAACACCGGGGAGCTGTTTTTT. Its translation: CAWTREGRINTGELFF.

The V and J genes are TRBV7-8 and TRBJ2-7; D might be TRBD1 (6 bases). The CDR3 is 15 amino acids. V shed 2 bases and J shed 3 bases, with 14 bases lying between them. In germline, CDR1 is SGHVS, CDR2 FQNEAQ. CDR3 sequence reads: CASSLTGLGGYEQYF. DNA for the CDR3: TGTGCCAGCAGCTTAACGGGCTTAGGGGGCTACGAGCAGTACTTC. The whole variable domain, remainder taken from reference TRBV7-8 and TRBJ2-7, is GAGVSQSPRYKVAKRGQDVALRCDPISGHVSLFWYQQALGQGPEFLTYFQNEAQLDKSGLPSDRFFAERPEGSVSTLKIQRTQQEDSAVYLCASSLTGLGGYEQYFGPGTRLTVT.

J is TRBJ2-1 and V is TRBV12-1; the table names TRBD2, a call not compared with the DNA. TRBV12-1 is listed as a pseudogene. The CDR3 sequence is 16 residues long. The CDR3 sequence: CASSWDAGTSPNEQFF. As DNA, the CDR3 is TGTGCCAGCAGCTGGGATGCCGGGACTAGCCCCAATGAGCAGTTCTTC.

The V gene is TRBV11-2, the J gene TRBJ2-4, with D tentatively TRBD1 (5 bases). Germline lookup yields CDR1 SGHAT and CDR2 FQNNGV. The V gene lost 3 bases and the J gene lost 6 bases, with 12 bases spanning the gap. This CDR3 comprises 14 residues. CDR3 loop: CASSLLMGRNIQYF. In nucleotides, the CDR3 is TGTGCCAGCAGCTTGTTAATGGGGCGAAACATTCAGTACTTC.

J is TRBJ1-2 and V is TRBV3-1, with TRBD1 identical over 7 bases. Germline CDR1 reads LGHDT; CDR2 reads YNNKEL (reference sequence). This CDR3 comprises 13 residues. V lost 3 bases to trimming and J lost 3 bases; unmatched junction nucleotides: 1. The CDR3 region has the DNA TGTGCCAGCAGCCACGACAGGGACTATGGCTACACCTTC. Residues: CASSHDRDYGYTF.

CDR3 DNA: TGCAGTGCTAGAGATGGCCGGACAGGGAACACCGGGGAGCTGTTTTTT. Its protein is CSARDGRTGNTGELFF. This chain uses TRBV20-1 with TRBJ2-2; 7 positions match TRBD1. The length of the CDR3 is 16 residues. CDR1 DFQATT and CDR2 SNEGSKA come from the germline V gene (reference sequence). J lost 1 base, V lost 0 bases, and 5 bases had no gene match.

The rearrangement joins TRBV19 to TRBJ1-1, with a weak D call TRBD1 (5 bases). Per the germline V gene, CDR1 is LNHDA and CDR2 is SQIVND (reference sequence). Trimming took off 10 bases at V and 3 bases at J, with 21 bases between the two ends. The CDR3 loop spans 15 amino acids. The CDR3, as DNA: TGTGCCACCAAGCGCGGGGGGAGGGTTTACACTGAAGCTTTCTTT. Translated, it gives CATKRGGRVYTEAFF.

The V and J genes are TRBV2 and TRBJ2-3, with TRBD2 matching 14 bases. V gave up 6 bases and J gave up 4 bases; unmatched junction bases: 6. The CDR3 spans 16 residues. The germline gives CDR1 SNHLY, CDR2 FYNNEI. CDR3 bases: TGTGCCAGCAGGACCGGGACTAGCGGGAGCGCAGATACGCAGTATTTT. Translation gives CASRTGTSGSADTQYF.

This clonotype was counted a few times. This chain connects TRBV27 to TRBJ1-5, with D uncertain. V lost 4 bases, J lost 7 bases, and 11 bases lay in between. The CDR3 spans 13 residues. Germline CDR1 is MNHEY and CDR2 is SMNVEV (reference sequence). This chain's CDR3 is CASSSIPGQPQHF. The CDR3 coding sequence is TGTGCCAGCAGTTCTATCCCGGGGCAGCCCCAGCATTTT.

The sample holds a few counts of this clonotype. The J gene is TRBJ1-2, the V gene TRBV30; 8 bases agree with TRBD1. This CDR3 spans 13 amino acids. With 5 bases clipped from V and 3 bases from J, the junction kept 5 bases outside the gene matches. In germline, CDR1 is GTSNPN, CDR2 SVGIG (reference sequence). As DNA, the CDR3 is TGTGCCTGGGGACAGGGTGGGGACTATGGCTACACCTTC. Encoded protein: CAWGQGGDYGYTF.

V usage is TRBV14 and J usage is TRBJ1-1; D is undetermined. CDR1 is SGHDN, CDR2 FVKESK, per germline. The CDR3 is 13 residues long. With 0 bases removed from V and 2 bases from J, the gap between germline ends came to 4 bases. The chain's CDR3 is CASSQDLNTEAFF. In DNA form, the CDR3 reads TGTGCCAGCAGCCAAGATCTAAACACTGAAGCTTTCTTT.

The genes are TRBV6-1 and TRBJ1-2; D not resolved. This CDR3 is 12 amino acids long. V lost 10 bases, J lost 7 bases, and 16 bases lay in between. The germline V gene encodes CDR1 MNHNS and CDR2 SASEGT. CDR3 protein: CATSRTGVGYTF. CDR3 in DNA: TGTGCCACCTCAAGGACGGGAGTTGGCTACACCTTC.

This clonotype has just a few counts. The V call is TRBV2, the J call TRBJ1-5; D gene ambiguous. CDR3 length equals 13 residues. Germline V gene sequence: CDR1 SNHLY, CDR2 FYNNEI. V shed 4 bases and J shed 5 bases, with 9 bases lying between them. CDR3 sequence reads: CASSAGDYQPQHF. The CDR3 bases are TGTGCCAGCAGTGCAGGAGACTATCAGCCCCAGCATTTT.

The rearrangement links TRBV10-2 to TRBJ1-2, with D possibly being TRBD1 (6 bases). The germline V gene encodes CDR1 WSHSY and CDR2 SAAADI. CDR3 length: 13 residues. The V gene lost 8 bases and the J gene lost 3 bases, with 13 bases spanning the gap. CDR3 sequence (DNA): TGCGCCAGCCGGGACACACCTTACTATGGCTACACCTTC. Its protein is CASRDTPYYGYTF.

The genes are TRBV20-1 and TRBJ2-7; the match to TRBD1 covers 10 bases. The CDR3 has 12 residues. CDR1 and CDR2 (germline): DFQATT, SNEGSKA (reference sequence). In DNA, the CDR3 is TGCAGCCCAAGACAGGGGGCGTACGAGCAGTACTTC. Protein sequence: CSPRQGAYEQYF.

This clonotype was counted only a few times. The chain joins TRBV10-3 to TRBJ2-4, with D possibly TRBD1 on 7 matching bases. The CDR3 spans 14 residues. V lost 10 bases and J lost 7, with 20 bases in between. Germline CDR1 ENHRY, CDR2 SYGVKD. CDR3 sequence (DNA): TGTGCCAATTCTCCAACAGGGGAGGCGAACATTCAGTACTTC. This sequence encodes CANSPTGEANIQYF.

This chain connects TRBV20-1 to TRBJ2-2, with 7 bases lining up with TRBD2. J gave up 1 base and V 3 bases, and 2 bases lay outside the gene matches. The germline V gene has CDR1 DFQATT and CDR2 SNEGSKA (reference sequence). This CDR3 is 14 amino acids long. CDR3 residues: CSARQRGNTGELFF. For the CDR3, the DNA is TGCAGTGCTAGGCAGCGGGGGAACACCGGGGAGCTGTTTTTT.

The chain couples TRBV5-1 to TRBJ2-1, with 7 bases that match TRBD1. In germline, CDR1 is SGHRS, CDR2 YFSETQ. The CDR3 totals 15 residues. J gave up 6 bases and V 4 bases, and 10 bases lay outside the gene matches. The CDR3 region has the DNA TGCGCCAGCAGCGGTTTCGGGACAGAAACCAATGAGCAGTTCTTC. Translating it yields CASSGFGTETNEQFF.

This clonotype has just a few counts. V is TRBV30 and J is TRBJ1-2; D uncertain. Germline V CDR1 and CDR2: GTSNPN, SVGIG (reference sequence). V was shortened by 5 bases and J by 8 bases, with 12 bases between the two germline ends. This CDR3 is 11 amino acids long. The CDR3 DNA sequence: TGTGCCTGGCAGAGTTATAGGGGCTACACCTTC. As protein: CAWQSYRGYTF.

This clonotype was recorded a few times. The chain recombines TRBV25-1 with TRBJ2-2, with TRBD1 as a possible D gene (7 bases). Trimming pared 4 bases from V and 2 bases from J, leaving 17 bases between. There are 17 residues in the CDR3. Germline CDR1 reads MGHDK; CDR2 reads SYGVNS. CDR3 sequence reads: CASSVGAGGINTGELFF. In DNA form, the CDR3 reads TGTGCCAGCAGTGTAGGCGCAGGGGGGATTAACACCGGGGAGCTGTTTTTT. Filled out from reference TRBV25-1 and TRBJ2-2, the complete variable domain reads EADIYQTPRYLVIGTGKKITLECSQTMGHDKMYWYQQDPGMELHLIHYSYGVNSTEKGDLSSESTVSRIRTEHFPLTLESARPSHTSQYLCASSVGAGGINTGELFFGEGSRLTVL.

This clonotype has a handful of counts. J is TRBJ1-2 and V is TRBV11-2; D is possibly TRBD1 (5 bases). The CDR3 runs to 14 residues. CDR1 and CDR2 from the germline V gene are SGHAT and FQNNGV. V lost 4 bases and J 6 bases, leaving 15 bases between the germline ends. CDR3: CASSSGALNHGYTF. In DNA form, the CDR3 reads TGTGCCAGCAGCTCCGGGGCGTTAAACCATGGCTACACCTTC.

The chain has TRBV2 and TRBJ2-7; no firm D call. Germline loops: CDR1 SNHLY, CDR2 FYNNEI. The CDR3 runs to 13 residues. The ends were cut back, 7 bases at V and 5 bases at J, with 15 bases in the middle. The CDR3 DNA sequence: TGTGCCAGCAATATAGTTTTGCGCGACGAGCAGTACTTC. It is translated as CASNIVLRDEQYF. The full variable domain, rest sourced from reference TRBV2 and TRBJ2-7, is EPEVTQTPSHQVTQMGQEVILRCVPISNHLYFYWYRQILGQKVEFLVSFYNNEISEKSEIFDDQFSVERPDGSNFTLKIRSTKLEDSAMYFCASNIVLRDEQYFGPGTRLTVT.

The CDR3 loop is CASSQTSGLWETQYF. CDR3 DNA sequence: TGTGCCAGCAGTCAAACTAGCGGCCTGTGGGAGACCCAGTACTTC. J is TRBJ2-5 and V is TRBV6-2 or TRBV6-3; 8 bases align to TRBD2. This CDR3 spans 15 amino acids. J was trimmed by 5 bases and V by 5 bases; bases with no gene match: 10. Germline V gene data show CDR1 as MNHEY and CDR2 as SVGEGT.